These 10 T cell receptor beta chains were all obtained from the same sample, sequenced in a study of cytomegalovirus exposure and HLA in healthy donors (dated by TCRdb to about 2017). The method was the immunoSEQ multiplex PCR assay. A mixture of 60 forward primers for TCR Vbeta segments and 13 reverse primers for TCR Jbeta segments was used in the multiplex PCR. Here the immuneACCESS table is served through TCRdb, limited to in-frame sequences with V and J called. Missing clones are a known gap in these copies; in checked studies unresolved V genes cover under half, and the rest lacks a known reason. Across this sample there are about 190,000 clones, with roughly 79% seen only once. Of the sample, 1.6% falls within the top ten clones. The sample taken for sequencing was PBMCs. Every receptor here comes from a woman aged 18-29 years in good health and CMV-seronegative.

In its sample, this clone was seen once. This chain joins TRBV11-2 and TRBJ1-3; D not resolved. V shed 2 bases and J shed 0 bases, with 8 bases lying between them. The CDR3 has 15 residues. The germline CDR1 and CDR2 sequences are SGHAT and FQNNGV. The CDR3 nucleotides read TGTGCCAGCAGCTTACTGGCAGTCTCTGGAAACACCATATATTTT. This sequence encodes CASSLLAVSGNTIYF.

This chain links TRBV15 with TRBJ2-7; TRBD1 agrees at 10 bases. The J segment lost 2 bases and the V segment lost 3 bases, leaving 7 bases of the junction unmatched. The CDR3 is 16 residues long. CDR1 LNHNV and CDR2 YYDKDF come from the germline V gene (reference sequence). The CDR3 DNA reads as TGTGCCACCAGCAGGGACAGGGGGGGAGGTACCTACGAGCAGTACTTC. As protein: CATSRDRGGGTYEQYF.

J is TRBJ2-3 and V is TRBV15; weak D call: TRBD2 (5 bases). CDR3 length: 13 amino acids. CDR1 is LNHNV and CDR2 is YYDKDF in the germline V gene (reference sequence). V dropped 5 bases and J dropped 2 bases, with 8 bases sitting between them. The CDR3 region is CATSRELTDTQYF. The CDR3 coding sequence is TGTGCCACCAGCCGGGAACTCACAGATACGCAGTATTTT. The full variable domain, its missing parts supplied by reference TRBV15 and TRBJ2-3, is DAMVIQNPRYQVTQFGKPVTLSCSQTLNHNVMYWYQQKSSQAPKLLFHYYDKDFNNEADTPDNFQSRRPNTSFCFLDIRSPGLGDTAMYLCATSRELTDTQYFGPGTRLTVL.

The rearrangement links TRBV18 to TRBJ2-7; the match to TRBD1 covers 9 bases. Germline lookup yields CDR1 KGHSH and CDR2 LQKENI. The CDR3 has 13 amino acids. Trimming removed 3 bases from V and 5 bases from J; junction bases left unmatched: 2. CDR3 nucleotides: TGTGCCAGCTCACCGGGACAGGGAAACGAGCAGTACTTC. This encodes CASSPGQGNEQYF. Full variable domain (rest looked up from reference TRBV18 and TRBJ2-7): NAGVMQNPRHLVRRRGQEARLRCSPMKGHSHVYWYRQLPEEGLKFMVYLQKENIIDESGMPKERFSAEFPKEGPSILRIQQVVRGDSAAYFCASSPGQGNEQYFGPGTRLTVT.

This clone has more than one count but fewer than ten. Germline is not matched at one junction end, which may reflect a read error. This chain joins TRBV7-9 and TRBJ1-1; D gene ambiguous. Germline CDR1 and CDR2: SEHNR and FQNEAQ (reference sequence). This CDR3 is built from 12 residues. CDR3 sequence (DNA): TGTTCCAGCAGCTTATCTGGAGATGAAGCTTTCTTT. Amino acid sequence: CSSSLSGDEAFF.

The chain joins TRBV28 to TRBJ1-2; 9 bases agree with TRBD1. V shed 6 bases and J 2 bases; nucleotides not matched to a gene: 1. The CDR3 loop spans 13 amino acids. Germline CDR1 MDHEN, CDR2 SYDVKM. CDR3 in DNA: TGTGCCAGCAGGGGGACAGGGAACTATGGCTACACCTTC. Protein: CASRGTGNYGYTF.

The chain joins TRBV5-5 to TRBJ2-2; weak D call: TRBD1 (5 bases). CDR1 and CDR2 from the germline V gene are SGHKS and YYEKEE (reference sequence). The CDR3 spans 16 residues. With 4 bases removed from V and 4 bases from J, the gap between germline ends came to 17 bases. This chain's CDR3 is CASSPIRVQGTGELFF. CDR3 in DNA: TGTGCCAGCAGCCCAATTCGGGTTCAGGGCACCGGGGAGCTGTTTTTT.

The chain couples TRBV7-2 to TRBJ2-1; 8 bases fit TRBD1. Looked up from germline, CDR1 is SGHTA and CDR2 is FQGNSA. CDR3 length: 14 residues. Trimming cost V 5 bases and J 6 bases; bases outside gene matches: 6. The CDR3 region has the DNA TGTGCCAGCAGCCGGACAGGGAGTACCAATGAGCAGTTCTTC. Translation gives CASSRTGSTNEQFF.

The gene calls are TRBV2 and TRBJ1-2; the D is unclear. Trimming left V 9 bases short and J 2 bases short, with 19 bases between. Germline V lookup: CDR1 SNHLY, CDR2 FYNNEI. The CDR3 length is 15 residues. For the CDR3, the DNA is TGTGCCAGTCTTGGAAGCGGGGAAGTAAACTATGGCTACACCTTC. This translates into CASLGSGEVNYGYTF. Together with reference TRBV2 and TRBJ1-2, the CDR3 gives the full variable domain: EPEVTQTPSHQVTQMGQEVILRCVPISNHLYFYWYRQILGQKVEFLVSFYNNEISEKSEIFDDQFSVERPDGSNFTLKIRSTKLEDSAMYFCASLGSGEVNYGYTFGSGTRLTVV.

The chain has TRBV9 and TRBJ1-5; D remains ambiguous. The ends were cut back, 0 bases at V and 7 bases at J, with 14 bases in the middle. From germline, CDR1 is SGDLS and CDR2 YYNGEE. The CDR3 covers 15 residues. The CDR3 DNA is TGTGCCAGCAGCGTAGACTCTGGGCTTCAGCAGCCCCAGCATTTT. Residues: CASSVDSGLQQPQHF.